This T cell receptor (beta chain) was captured in a study of T-cell reconstitution after alpha-beta-depleted transplantation in children. Whole-study findings and limits: About two months after transplant, alpha-beta T cells reportedly came from several hundred expanded graft clones. T-cell counts and diversity were attributed mostly to newly produced T cells one year after transplant.

J lost 8 bases, V lost 7 bases, and 7 bases had no gene match. This CDR3 contains 11 residues. Per germline, CDR1 SQVTM and CDR2 ANQGSEA. This clonotype was counted only a few times. The target antigen is unknown. TCRbeta library preparation incorporated unique molecular identifiers. TCRdb re-analysed the PCR reads in MiXCR, keeping a single row per CDR3 protein. Here the sample spans approximately 230,000 distinct CDR3 sequences, more than 20% being singletons. The starting material was PBMCs, obtained before TCRalphabeta/CD19-depleted stem cell transplant. This sequence originates from a girl aged 2-10 years with Fanconi anemia, due to receive a stem cell transplant. The chain links TRBV29-1 to TRBJ1-2; the match to TRBD1 covers 7 bases. The CDR3 DNA sequence: TGCAGCGCAGGACAGGACGGGGGCTACACCTTC. It encodes CSAGQDGGYTF.